This is a list of T cell receptor beta chains from one sample in a study of a mutant IDH1 vaccine in newly diagnosed glioma. Repertoires were generated with immunoSEQ multiplex PCR, while TCRdb's copy carries only in-frame clones and drops some. This table holds 60,000 to 75,000 clones, about 80% found once. These TCRs are of unknown antigen specificity. Sequenced here: PBMCs, sampled from a glioma patient whose treatment included an IDH1 peptide vaccine. These TCRs come from a man aged 30 to 45 with glioma. The CDR3 runs from the conserved cysteine through the conserved F or W. D genes are given only for firm matches. Size tells how often a clone was seen (once, few, many) or the class of an expanded clone, and some rows leave it out.

abundance	len	j_gene	v_gene	d_gene	CDR3nt	CDR3aa
.	16	TRBJ1-6	TRBV14	.	TGTGCCAGCAGCCAAGTAACAGGACTTGTTAATTCACCCCTCCACTTT	CASSQVTGLVNSPLHF
.	15	TRBJ2-1	TRBV6-6	.	TGTGCCAGCAGCACACATACTTCCTCCTACAATGAGCAGTTCTTC	CASSTHTSSYNEQFF
few	16	TRBJ1-1	TRBV4-1	.	TGCGCCAGCAGCCAAAGGAGGAGGTCTCTGAACACTGAAGCTTTCTTT	CASSQRRRSLNTEAFF
.	14	TRBJ1-4	TRBV7-9	.	TGTGCCAGCAGCTTGTTGATGAATAATGAAAAACTGTTTTTT	CASSLLMNNEKLFF
.	15	TRBJ1-5	TRBV7-8	TRBD1	TGTGCCAGCAGCTTGGGGACAGGGAGCAATCAGCCCCAGCATTTT	CASSLGTGSNQPQHF
.	15	TRBJ1-1	TRBV14	TRBD1	TGTGCCAGCAGCCAAACCGGGACAGCGAACACTGAAGCTTTCTTT	CASSQTGTANTEAFF
.	14	TRBJ1-1	TRBV2	TRBD1	TGTGCCAGCAGCTTGGACAGGGGGATCACTGAAGCTTTCTTT	CASSLDRGITEAFF
.	17	TRBJ1-5	TRBV4-1	TRBD1	TGCGCCAGCAGCCAGGGGCAGGGGGCGATGAGCAATCAGCCCCAGCATTTT	CASSQGQGAMSNQPQHF
.	15	TRBJ1-2	TRBV28	TRBD1	TGTGCCAGCAGCCCCTTGGACAGGGCTTACTATGGCTACACCTTC	CASSPLDRAYYGYTF
.	14	TRBJ2-7	TRBV5-1	TRBD1	TGCGCCAGCAGCTTGCTACAGGGGGCCTACGAGCAGTACTTC	CASSLLQGAYEQYF
.	15	TRBJ1-2	TRBV4-2	.	TGTGCCAGCAGCCAAGATCTGGAAGGGTCTGGGGGCTACACCTTC	CASSQDLEGSGGYTF
.	14	TRBJ2-1	TRBV28	TRBD2	TGTGCCTCAAGGAGGGGAGGGCGAGGCAATGAGCAGTTCTTC	CASRRGGRGNEQFF